This T cell receptor (beta chain) was sequenced during a study of cytomegalovirus exposure and HLA in healthy donors. Study conclusions and caveats: According to the study, 160 or so TCR beta chains were cytomegalovirus-associated. An analysis done earlier found most TCR beta V segments productive about 90% or about 30% of the time.

The CDR3 spans 15 residues. Trimming cost V 7 bases and J 6 bases; bases outside gene matches: 12. CDR1 SNHLY and CDR2 FYNNEI come from the germline V gene. It was with 60 Vbeta and 13 Jbeta primers that the PCR ran. Measured with immunoSEQ multiplex PCR; TCRdb has only the in-frame clones, and not every one. Of about 190,000 clones detected, approximately 84% appear once; the ten largest clones hold around 2.8%. As concerns this clone: Its antigen is currently unknown.

The sequencing sample was made of PBMCs. This sequence originates from a woman aged 50 to 60 in good health and CMV-seropositive. The V gene is TRBV2, the J gene TRBJ2-1; 7 nucleotides agree with TRBD2. CDR3 coding DNA: TGTGCCAGCAACCTACTAGCGAATCTCGCCAATGAGCAGTTCTTC. Protein sequence: CASNLLANLANEQFF.